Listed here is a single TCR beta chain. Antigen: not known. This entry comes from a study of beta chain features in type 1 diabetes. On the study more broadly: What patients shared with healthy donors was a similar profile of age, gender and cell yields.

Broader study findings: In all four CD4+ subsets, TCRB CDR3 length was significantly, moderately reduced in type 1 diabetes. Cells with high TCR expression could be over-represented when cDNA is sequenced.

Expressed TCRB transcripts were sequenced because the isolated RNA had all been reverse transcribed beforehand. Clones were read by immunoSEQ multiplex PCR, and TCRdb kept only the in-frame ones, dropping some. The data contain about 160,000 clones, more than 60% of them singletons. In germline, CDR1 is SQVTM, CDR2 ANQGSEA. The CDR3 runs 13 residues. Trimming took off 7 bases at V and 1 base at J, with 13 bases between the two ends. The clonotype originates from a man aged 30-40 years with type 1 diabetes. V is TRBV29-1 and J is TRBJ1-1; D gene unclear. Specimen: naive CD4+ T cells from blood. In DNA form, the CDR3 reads TGCAGCGCTATCCCCACAGCGAACACTGAAGCTTTCTTT. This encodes CSAIPTANTEAFF.